These T cell receptor beta chains were read from a single sample in a study of shared clonotypes between healthy human individuals. Here immunoSEQ multiplex PCR was the method, and the copy in TCRdb shows in-frame clones only, minus some. The profile shows 2,100,000 or so clones, approximately 96% of them singletons. The sequencing sample was made of naive CD4+ T cells sorted from blood. The receptors originated from a man between 18 and 35 years old in good health. The CDR3 runs from the conserved cysteine through the conserved F or W. Some rows have no size entry. The others give once, few or many, or a class for an expanded clone.

abundance | j_gene | len | v_gene | CDR3aa
- | TRBJ1-2 | 13 | TRBV19 | CASSAGAIYGYTF
- | TRBJ2-5 | 15 | TRBV2 | CASSAGRMELETQYF
- | TRBJ1-3 | 15 | TRBV6-5 | CASSLAGGGGNTIYF
- | TRBJ2-7 | 12 | TRBV6-6 | CASSSRDPGKYF
- | TRBJ1-1 | 14 | TRBV6-6 | CASSYAGLNTEAFF
- | TRBJ1-5 | 14 | TRBV28 | CASSYRVGNQPQHF
- | TRBJ2-5 | 15 | TRBV5-4 | CASRNRDRVQETQYF
- | TRBJ2-5 | 16 | TRBV6-5 | CASSYSSGGTGETQYF
- | TRBJ1-1 | 14 | TRBV11-2 | CASSLVTGNTEAFF
- | TRBJ2-5 | 16 | TRBV10-3 | CAISQGEGQGRETQYF
- | TRBJ1-6 | 15 | TRBV2 | CASSGQSSYNSPLHF
- | TRBJ2-7 | 17 | TRBV6-1 | CASSEAPGGTGWYEQYF
- | TRBJ1-4 | 14 | TRBV6-1 | CASSDGWFNEKLFF
- | TRBJ1-1 | 16 | TRBV2 | CASSELGIQGTTEAFF
once | TRBJ2-5 | 13 | TRBV4-3 | CASSQGWWETQYF
once | TRBJ2-3 | 16 | TRBV9 | CASSVGLATITDTQYF
- | TRBJ1-2 | 13 | TRBV2 | CASSDRDRGGYTF
once | TRBJ1-1 | 12 | TRBV27 | CASSTLNTEAFF
- | TRBJ1-2 | 15 | TRBV6-1 | CASSEAEGAWDGYTF
- | TRBJ2-1 | 14 | TRBV6-6 | CASSYAGRYNEQFF
once | TRBJ1-5 | 13 | TRBV28 | CASSFIQGQPQHF
- | TRBJ1-4 | 15 | TRBV5-1 | CASSWNRVFNEKLFF
- | TRBJ1-2 | 14 | TRBV5-1 | CASSFETGNYGYTF
once | TRBJ1-1 | 15 | TRBV6-5 | CASSRGLKVNTEAFF
- | TRBJ2-1 | 13 | TRBV7-2 | CASSFEVFNEQFF
once | TRBJ1-2 | 14 | TRBV6-6 | CASSKGEGFYGYTF
- | TRBJ2-5 | 16 | TRBV5-1 | CASSSSPTSGKETQYF